The clone carrying this T cell receptor (beta chain) showed up many times. Antigen: not known. CDR1 is MRHNA, CDR2 SNTAGT, per germline. Losses at the gene ends were 5 bases for V and 3 bases for J; bases not matched to a gene: 10. This CDR3 is 17 amino acids long. The data belong to a study of Graves' ophthalmopathy and Graves' hyperthyroidism. Study-wide results and limits: Thyroid clonotypes that were expanded above 0.001 frequency mostly also appeared in blood.

Investigators amplified TCR beta CDR3 regions from RNA transcripts. The first-round RT-PCR employed HTBI primers together with the Qiagen OneStep RT-PCR kit. A multiplex PCR was then performed as the second round. TCRdb used MiXCR to reprocess the multiplex PCR reads, holding one entry per CDR3 protein. This sample carries about 400,000 distinct CDR3 sequences, about 16% of them seen once, and the ten largest clones take roughly 1.4%. Specimen: peripheral blood. This chain uses TRBV6-4 with TRBJ2-6, with TRBD1 matching 7 bases. The sequence derives from a woman under 30 with Graves' ophthalmopathy. In DNA form, the CDR3 reads TGTGCCAGCAGTAGGGGGCAGGGGAGTCTTGGGGCCAACGTCCTGACTTTC. It codes for CASSRGQGSLGANVLTF.